The 9 T cell receptor beta chains given below trace back to one sample, sequenced in a study of cytomegalovirus exposure and HLA in healthy donors. Primers included in the PCR were 60 Vbeta and 13 Jbeta primers. The data were produced by immunoSEQ multiplex PCR, yet TCRdb's version contains in-frame clones alone and is incomplete. The listing records roughly 72,000 clones. Source material: PBMCs. The source is a man aged 18-30 years in good health and CMV-seropositive.

The chain recombines TRBV7-9 with TRBJ1-2; no definite D call. Germline CDR1 is SEHNR and CDR2 is FQNEAQ (reference sequence). V shed 1 base and J shed 4 bases, with 10 bases lying between them. The CDR3 length is 14 residues. In nucleotides, the CDR3 is TGTGCCAGCAGCTTAGTGTTCACTTCCTATGGCTACACCTTC. This codes for CASSLVFTSYGYTF.

The chain links TRBV5-1 to TRBJ2-5; D perhaps matches TRBD1 (6 bases). Germline-derived CDR1 and CDR2 are SGHRS and YFSETQ. V shed 2 bases and J shed 5 bases, with 34 bases lying between them. The length of the CDR3 is 21 residues. The CDR3 DNA reads TGCGCCAGCAGCTTAGGGCAGGGGAGAATACGGACCGTCGATGGTAAGGAGACCCAGTACTTC. This gives the protein CASSLGQGRIRTVDGKETQYF.

The J gene is TRBJ1-3, the V gene TRBV7-6, with 9 positions matching TRBD1. The CDR3 covers 16 residues. The V and J ends lost 4 bases and 4 bases, in that order; junction bases with no gene match: 8. Per germline, CDR1 SGHVS and CDR2 FNYEAQ. CDR3 sequence reads: CASSSQSGTGGNTIYF. The CDR3, as DNA: TGTGCCAGCAGCTCCCAATCGGGGACAGGGGGAAACACCATATATTTT.

The J gene is TRBJ1-1, the V gene TRBV5-4, with D perhaps matching TRBD1 (6 bases). Germline CDR1 is SGHNT and CDR2 is YYREEE (reference sequence). Trimming took off 1 base at V and 4 bases at J, with 11 bases between the two ends. This CDR3 contains 14 residues. The CDR3, as DNA: TGTGCCAGCAGCTTGAAGGGGGGGGGCACTGAAGCTTTCTTT. Protein: CASSLKGGGTEAFF.

The chain is built from TRBV10-3 and TRBJ1-1, with 8 bases that match TRBD1. The germline CDR1 and CDR2 sequences are ENHRY and SYGVKD. Trimming removed 5 bases from V and 4 bases from J; junction bases left unmatched: 6. CDR3 length equals 14 residues. The CDR3 region is CAISPQGARTEAFF. The CDR3, as DNA: TGTGCCATCAGTCCTCAGGGGGCTCGCACTGAAGCTTTCTTT.

V usage is TRBV14 and J usage is TRBJ2-2; no reliable D call. Trimming left V 5 bases short and J 3 bases short, with 7 bases between. Germline CDR1 reads SGHDN; CDR2 reads FVKESK. The CDR3 has 13 amino acids. The DNA of the CDR3 is TGTGCCAGCAGCATAGTACACACCGGGGAGCTGTTTTTT. This translates into CASSIVHTGELFF.

As to this clone: One end of the junction is discordant with germline, which a read error may explain. The rearrangement uses TRBV5-1 and TRBJ1-1; D remains ambiguous. CDR3 length: 14 residues. CDR1 and CDR2 (germline): SGHRS, YFSETQ. The CDR3 DNA reads TGCGCCAGCAGATTGGACCGCCCGGGCACTGAAGCTTTCTTT. As protein: CASRLDRPGTEAFF. The full variable domain, its missing parts supplied by reference TRBV5-1 and TRBJ1-1, is KAGVTQTPRYLIKTRGQQVTLSCSPISGHRSVSWYQQTPGQGLQFLFEYFSETQRNKGNFPGRFSGRQFSNSRSEMNVSTLELGDSALYLCASRLDRPGTEAFFGQGTRLTVV.

The J gene is TRBJ2-3, the V gene TRBV7-6, with 8 bases fitting TRBD2. V trimming: 2 bases; J trimming: 3 bases; junction bases outside the gene matches: 1. The CDR3 spans 14 residues. CDR1 SGHVS and CDR2 FNYEAQ come from the germline V gene. Here the CDR3 DNA reads TGTGCCAGCAGCTTATCGGGGGGGACAGATACGCAGTATTTT. It codes for CASSLSGGTDTQYF.

The chain is built from TRBV5-1 and TRBJ2-1; 9 nucleotides line up with TRBD2. The junction had 7 bases not matched to a gene; V was cut back by 0 bases and J by 9 bases. This CDR3 comprises 15 residues. Germline assignment: CDR1 SGHRS and CDR2 YFSETQ. CDR3 nucleotides: TGCGCCAGCAGCTTGGTTGCGGGGGGGCACGTTGAGCAGTTCTTC. This encodes CASSLVAGGHVEQFF.